Listed here are 25 T cell receptor beta chains from one sample, sequenced in a study of T cell changes during pregnancy in multiple sclerosis. The data were produced by immunoSEQ multiplex PCR, yet TCRdb's version contains in-frame clones alone and is incomplete. The sample contains about 110,000 clones, more than 85% of which appear only once. The source material was peripheral blood, sampled after pregnancy. These receptors were obtained from a female donor with multiple sclerosis, enrolled in a pregnancy study.

To note about this clone: Other nucleotide sequences in the sample specify the same CDR3. The chain employs TRBV27 and TRBJ1-2; a weak D match, TRBD1 (6 bases). This CDR3 has 13 residues. Germline-derived CDR1 and CDR2 are MNHEY and SMNVEV (reference sequence). V was pared by 3 bases and J by 2 bases, with 7 bases between. The CDR3 DNA follows: TGTGCCAGCAGTTTGCAGGGGAACTATGGCTACACCTTC. Its translation is CASSLQGNYGYTF.

V gene TRBV18 combines with J gene TRBJ2-2; 9 bases agree with TRBD1. V lost 6 bases to trimming and J lost 5 bases; unmatched junction nucleotides: 7. The CDR3 spans 15 residues. The V gene's germline CDR1 is KGHSH and CDR2 LQKENI. This CDR3 is CASSQTGGTTGELFF. The CDR3, as DNA: TGTGCCAGCTCCCAGACAGGGGGAACGACCGGGGAGCTGTTTTTT. The full variable domain, rest sourced from reference TRBV18 and TRBJ2-2, is NAGVMQNPRHLVRRRGQEARLRCSPMKGHSHVYWYRQLPEEGLKFMVYLQKENIIDESGMPKERFSAEFPKEGPSILRIQQVVRGDSAAYFCASSQTGGTTGELFFGEGSRLTVL.

The V and J genes are TRBV10-3 and TRBJ2-1, with 7 bases that match TRBD2. Looked up from germline, CDR1 is ENHRY and CDR2 is SYGVKD. The CDR3 spans 13 residues. V shed 10 bases and J 8 bases; nucleotides not matched to a gene: 11. The CDR3: CASGTTSEDEQFF. In nucleotides, the CDR3 is TGTGCCAGCGGGACTACCTCTGAGGATGAGCAGTTCTTC.

The chain uses TRBV7-2 and TRBJ2-7; TRBD1 matches at 8 bases. The CDR3 extends over 14 amino acids. CDR1 and CDR2 from the germline V gene are SGHTA and FQGNSA. The junction had 6 bases not matched to a gene; V was cut back by 4 bases and J by 4 bases. CDR3 amino acids: CASSSGRTGYEQYF. DNA for the CDR3: TGTGCCAGCAGCTCCGGAAGGACAGGGTACGAGCAGTACTTC.

This chain joins TRBV11-2 and TRBJ2-2; TRBD2 is a possible D gene (6 bases). Trimming pared 6 bases from V and 6 bases from J, leaving 17 bases between. Germline loops: CDR1 SGHAT, CDR2 FQNNGV. The CDR3 contains 15 residues. The CDR3 region has the DNA TGTGCCAGCAGTCCGACGGAGGGTTGGGCCGGGGAGCTGTTTTTT. Protein: CASSPTEGWAGELFF.

The chain is built from TRBV30 and TRBJ2-6; the D is unclear. This CDR3 has 13 residues. The germline V gene has CDR1 GTSNPN and CDR2 SVGIG (reference sequence). V was trimmed by 6 bases and J by 4 bases, leaving 10 bases between them. CDR3 nucleotide sequence: TGTGCCTGCGACGGGTCCGGGGCCAACGTCCTGACTTTC. Translating it yields CACDGSGANVLTF.

This clone was seen only once. The chain links TRBV25-1 to TRBJ2-3; D is unclear. Germline V gene lookup returns CDR1 MGHDK and CDR2 SYGVNS. The CDR3 loop spans 11 amino acids. V was cut by 5 bases and J by 2 bases, with 2 bases left in between. CDR3 loop: CASSLTDTQYF. The CDR3 DNA sequence: TGTGCCAGCAGTCTCACAGATACGCAGTATTTT.

The V and J genes are TRBV4-2 and TRBJ2-2; 7 bases line up with TRBD2. With 3 bases clipped from V and 6 bases from J, the junction kept 4 bases outside the gene matches. Per germline, CDR1 LGHNA and CDR2 YNFKEQ. The CDR3 spans 14 residues. For the CDR3, the DNA is TGTGCCAGCAGCCAGCTGGGAGGGGCCGGGGAGCTGTTTTTT. It encodes CASSQLGGAGELFF.

V is TRBV5-1 and J is TRBJ2-5, with 7 bases that match TRBD2. CDR3 length: 16 amino acids. The V segment lost 3 bases and the J segment 3 bases; nucleotides outside the gene matches: 11. Germline lookup yields CDR1 SGHRS and CDR2 YFSETQ. The CDR3 region is CASSSPPRGRKETQYF. CDR3 DNA sequence: TGCGCCAGCAGCTCTCCCCCGCGGGGGAGAAAAGAGACCCAGTACTTC.

The table lists this clone with a few counts. The gene calls are TRBV19 and TRBJ1-2; the D gene is possibly TRBD1 (5 bases). V lost 11 bases and J lost 1, with 14 bases in between. CDR3 length equals 13 residues. Germline V gives CDR1 LNHDA, CDR2 SQIVND (reference sequence). The CDR3 DNA is TGTGCCGTTTCCGGGACTCTTAACTATGGCTACACCTTC. Encoded protein: CAVSGTLNYGYTF.

The V gene is TRBV11-2, the J gene TRBJ2-7, with TRBD1 as a possible D gene (6 bases). Germline loops: CDR1 SGHAT, CDR2 FQNNGV. The CDR3 has 15 amino acids. Trimming removed 2 bases from V and 4 bases from J, with 15 bases in between. This chain's CDR3 is CASSLPGGLGYEQYF. DNA of the CDR3: TGTGCCAGCAGCTTACCTGGGGGCTTGGGTTACGAGCAGTACTTC.

The chain has TRBV10-3 and TRBJ1-6; D is unclear. The CDR3 spans 13 residues. Looked up from germline, CDR1 is ENHRY and CDR2 is SYGVKD. V was clipped by 2 bases and J by 5 bases, with 4 bases between them. Written as DNA, the CDR3 is TGTGCCATCAGTGAGGACAATAATTCACCCCTCCACTTT. Amino acids: CAISEDNNSPLHF.

The V call is TRBV6-1, the J call TRBJ2-7; 9 nucleotides agree with TRBD2. The V segment lost 8 bases and the J segment 3 bases; nucleotides outside the gene matches: 5. Germline CDR1 and CDR2: MNHNS and SASEGT. CDR3 length: 13 residues. DNA for the CDR3: TGTGCCAGCGCCCTAGCGGGGTTCTACGAGCAGTACTTC. Translated, it gives CASALAGFYEQYF.

V and J are TRBV5-8 and TRBJ1-6, with 8 bases lining up with TRBD1. Germline V lookup: CDR1 SGHTS, CDR2 YDEGEE. The CDR3 runs to 12 residues. V was clipped by 6 bases and J by 12 bases; unmatched bases: 5. The CDR3: CASTDRVGPLHF. The CDR3 nucleotides are TGTGCCAGCACGGACAGGGTTGGACCCCTCCACTTT.

The rearrangement uses TRBV5-1 and TRBJ2-7, with 13 nucleotides matching TRBD2. Germline CDR1 SGHRS, CDR2 YFSETQ. After removal of 4 bases from V and 2 bases from J, the junction contained 9 bases not matched to a gene. CDR3 length: 17 residues. CDR3 amino acids: CASSMGTSGDTPYEQYF. CDR3 coding DNA: TGCGCCAGCAGCATGGGGACTAGCGGGGATACTCCCTACGAGCAGTACTTC. The full variable domain, rest sourced from reference TRBV5-1 and TRBJ2-7, is KAGVTQTPRYLIKTRGQQVTLSCSPISGHRSVSWYQQTPGQGLQFLFEYFSETQRNKGNFPGRFSGRQFSNSRSEMNVSTLELGDSALYLCASSMGTSGDTPYEQYFGPGTRLTVT.

The chain combines TRBV7-6 with TRBJ2-1; D is unresolved. Per the germline V gene, CDR1 is SGHVS and CDR2 is FNYEAQ. This CDR3 comprises 12 residues. Trimming removed 5 bases from V and 3 bases from J, with 5 bases in between. The CDR3 nucleotides read TGTGCCAGCAGCCGCAGCTACAATGAGCAGTTCTTC. As protein: CASSRSYNEQFF.

Here the CDR3 reads CASSLLSRSAYEQYF. DNA for the CDR3: TGTGCCAGCAGCTTATTGAGTCGCTCGGCCTACGAGCAGTACTTC. The J gene is TRBJ2-7, the V gene TRBV7-2; D uncertain. The CDR3 runs 15 residues. V lost 2 bases and J 2 bases, leaving 13 bases between the germline ends. Germline-derived CDR1 and CDR2 are SGHTA and FQGNSA.

The chain employs TRBV11-1 and TRBJ1-1; tentative D call: TRBD1 (5 bases). Germline V lookup: CDR1 SGHAT, CDR2 FQDESV (reference sequence). Deletions cut 3 bases from V and 1 base from J, with 15 bases between. This CDR3 is built from 16 residues. CDR3: CASSLVAWGGNTEAFF. The DNA for the CDR3 is TGTGCCAGCAGCTTGGTAGCCTGGGGGGGGAACACTGAAGCTTTCTTT.

V gene TRBV7-8 combines with J gene TRBJ1-6; maybe TRBD1 (5 bases). With 0 bases removed from V and 0 bases from J, the gap between germline ends came to 12 bases. This CDR3 comprises 18 residues. Looked up from germline, CDR1 is SGHVS and CDR2 is FQNEAQ. The CDR3 loop is CASSLAGGGSSYNSPLHF. The CDR3 DNA is TGTGCCAGCAGCTTAGCTGGGGGGGGGAGCTCCTATAATTCACCCCTCCACTTT.

This chain links TRBV19 with TRBJ1-5; D unclear. The CDR3 covers 15 residues. Germline CDR1 LNHDA, CDR2 SQIVND (reference sequence). V lost 2 bases and J 0 bases, leaving 8 bases between the germline ends. The CDR3 DNA reads TGTGCCAGTAGTATAACAGTTTATAGCAATCAGCCCCAGCATTTT. It is translated as CASSITVYSNQPQHF.

This clone was seen a few times. The V and J genes are TRBV2 and TRBJ1-6; D perhaps matches TRBD1 (5 bases). V was trimmed by 4 bases and J by 9 bases, leaving 13 bases between them. Germline CDR1 and CDR2: SNHLY and FYNNEI. There are 14 residues in the CDR3. CDR3: CASSVPGEGSPLHF. The CDR3, as DNA: TGTGCCAGCAGTGTTCCGGGGGAAGGTTCACCCCTCCACTTT.

This chain links TRBV6-1 with TRBJ2-5, with 11 bases that match TRBD2. Unmatched junction bases numbered 3, after V lost 2 bases and J lost 4 bases. This CDR3 comprises 15 residues. CDR1 MNHNS and CDR2 SASEGT come from the germline V gene. CDR3 residues: CASSELAGGIETQYF. CDR3 nucleotide sequence: TGTGCCAGCAGTGAACTAGCGGGGGGCATAGAGACCCAGTACTTC.

The chain employs TRBV11-2 and TRBJ2-7; TRBD1 might be the D (6 bases). This CDR3 has 16 residues. V lost 1 base and J lost 3, with 16 bases in between. CDR1 SGHAT and CDR2 FQNNGV come from the germline V gene. CDR3 DNA: TGTGCCAGCAGCTTAGGCGTAAACAGGGCCTACTACGAGCAGTACTTC. It encodes CASSLGVNRAYYEQYF.

This clone was seen only once. The CDR3: CASSLRGGSSQETQYF. The CDR3 DNA reads TGTGCCAGCAGCTTACGGGGGGGTAGCAGTCAAGAGACCCAGTACTTC. This sequence joins TRBV7-3 and TRBJ2-5; 8 bases match TRBD2. CDR1 and CDR2 (germline): SGHTA, FQGTGA. The V gene end was trimmed by 2 bases and the J gene end by 2 bases; junction bases not matched to a gene: 7. The CDR3 has 16 amino acids.

The rearrangement links TRBV10-3 to TRBJ2-1, with D possibly being TRBD1 (6 bases). CDR1 is ENHRY, CDR2 SYGVKD, per germline. The CDR3 totals 13 residues. V shed 8 bases and J shed 3 bases, with 11 bases lying between them. The DNA for the CDR3 is TGTGCCATCGCGAGGGACAACTACAATGAGCAGTTCTTC. It encodes CAIARDNYNEQFF.